This TCR beta chain was observed in a study of cytotoxic CD8 clonotypes in ibrutinib-treated CLL. Whole-study context: On average, almost 95,000 productive rearrangements and just over 250,000 productive templates per sample. Regarding the study as a whole: Elevated clonality accompanied ibrutinib response, with a return toward baseline values at progression.

In germline, CDR1 is MNHEY, CDR2 SMNVEV (reference sequence). The CDR3 sequence is 13 residues long. Trimming shortened V by 3 bases and J by 9 bases, and 12 bases separated the two germline ends. On this clone: The antigen is not known.

Only in-frame clones appear in the TCRdb table, and some are missing; sequencing was by immunoSEQ multiplex PCR. This table has 150,000 or so clones, more than 75% appearing once. This material consisted of PBMCs, taken after 36 months of ibrutinib treatment. V is TRBV27 and J is TRBJ2-1; a possible D gene is TRBD2 (6 bases). The clonotype originates from a human donor with chronic lymphocytic leukemia. DNA of the CDR3: TGTGCCAGCAGTTTTGCCGGGGAGGTTGAGCAGTTCTTC. Protein: CASSFAGEVEQFF.